A selection of T cell receptor beta chains follows, all from one sample in a study of PD-L1 blockade in urothelial cancer. Assay: immunoSEQ multiplex PCR; the TCRdb copy retains only in-frame clones and omits some. The table lists about 38,000 clones, approximately 92% of them singletons. Sequencing used PBMCs, obtained around atezolizumab (anti-PD-L1) treatment. Receptor source: an older man with urothelial cancer. Each CDR3 is given with its conserved first and last residue. A D gene is named only where the DNA matches it firmly.

cdr3_aa,cdr3_nt,d_call,v_call,j_call
CASSAQRVAEKLFF,TGTGCCAGCAGCGCCCAACGGGTTGCAGAAAAACTGTTTTTT,.,TRBV2,TRBJ1-4
CASSLLSVIQETQYF,TGTGCCAGCAGTCTTCTGTCCGTTATACAAGAGACCCAGTACTTC,.,TRBV28,TRBJ2-5
CASSSGAGGGWDEQFF,TGTGCCAGCAGCTCAGGAGCGGGGGGCGGGTGGGATGAGCAGTTCTTC,TRBD2,TRBV7-2,TRBJ2-1
CSVRTSGTQYF,TGCAGCGTTAGGACTAGCGGGACGCAGTATTTT,TRBD2,TRBV29-1,TRBJ2-3
CASSLSPGGRRGTEAFF,TGTGCCAGCAGCTTGAGTCCAGGGGGGCGGCGGGGCACTGAAGCTTTCTTT,TRBD1,TRBV5-4,TRBJ1-1
CSVQGGRDLGNEQFF,TGCAGCGTTCAAGGCGGGAGGGATCTCGGTAATGAGCAGTTCTTC,TRBD2,TRBV29-1,TRBJ2-1
CASSQGPEQFF,TGTGCCAGTAGTCAGGGTCCAGAGCAGTTCTTC,.,TRBV19,TRBJ2-1
CASSTSGYEQYF,TGTGCCAGCAGCACTAGCGGGTACGAGCAGTACTTC,TRBD2,TRBV7-2,TRBJ2-7
CASRSEGAFVYNEQFF,TGTGCCAGCAGATCCGAGGGGGCATTCGTCTACAATGAGCAGTTCTTC,TRBD1,TRBV27,TRBJ2-1
CASSLAGEDTQYF,TGTGCCAGTAGCCTAGCGGGAGAAGATACGCAGTATTTT,TRBD2,TRBV19,TRBJ2-3
CASSLKTGDVYEQYF,TGTGCCAGCAGTTTAAAGACAGGGGATGTGTACGAGCAGTACTTC,TRBD1,TRBV27,TRBJ2-7
CASSPLMNTEAFF,TGTGCCAGCAGCCCTCTTATGAACACTGAAGCTTTCTTT,.,TRBV11-2,TRBJ1-1
CASSIERTPQGYTF,TGTGCCAGTAGTATAGAAAGGACACCACAGGGCTACACCTTC,.,TRBV19,TRBJ1-2